The next 21 T cell receptor beta chains were all read from a single sample in a study of human T cells and chemical hapten exposure. TCRdb reprocessed the RACE reads via MiXCR and lists one record per CDR3 protein. Here the sample spans some 110,000 distinct CDR3 sequences, around an eighth being singletons. Sample time point: patch test 1, 2 weeks after DPC sensitization. The treatment: therapeutic diphenylcyclopropenone sensitization with weekly scalp DPC. Sample: whole blood, taken in connection with sensitization to the hapten diphenylcyclopropenone (DPC). These receptors were collected from a woman between 50 and 59 years old with alopecia areata. Some clones in this sample may be carry-over from other donors' samples.

The V gene is TRBV10-3, the J gene TRBJ2-7, with D perhaps TRBD2 (6 bases). This CDR3 region has 12 residues. Trimming pared 6 bases from V and 3 bases from J, leaving 9 bases between. Germline-derived CDR1 and CDR2 are ENHRY and SYGVKD. CDR3 DNA sequence: TGTGCCATCAGCCGGGGGAACTACGAGCAGTACTTC. Protein product: CAISRGNYEQYF.

In this sample, this clonotype turned up many times. The V call is TRBV28, the J call TRBJ1-4; TRBD1 agrees at 9 bases. Trimming at V came to 1 base and at J to 5 bases, leaving 2 bases not matched to a gene. The CDR3 runs to 15 residues. CDR1 and CDR2 from the germline V gene are MDHEN and SYDVKM. The CDR3, as DNA: TGTGCCAGCAGTTTATTCGGACAGGGGAATGAAAAACTGTTTTTT. This translates into CASSLFGQGNEKLFF.

As concerns this clonotype: Just one base apart from a much larger clone, this may be a read error. The chain joins TRBV12-3 or TRBV12-4 to TRBJ2-1, with 7 nucleotides matching TRBD1. The CDR3 extends over 15 amino acids. The ends lost 2 bases at V and 6 bases at J; junction bases unmatched: 7. DNA for the CDR3: TGTGCCAGCAGTTTAAGGGGACAGAGTGGCAATGAGCAGTTCTTC. The encoded protein is CASSLRGQSGNEQFF.

This clonotype has more than one count but fewer than ten. The chain has TRBV7-2 and TRBJ2-1, with D possibly TRBD2 on 6 matching bases. V was shortened by 6 bases and J by 2 bases, with 14 bases between the two germline ends. Germline lookup yields CDR1 SGHTA and CDR2 FQGNSA. This CDR3 spans 15 amino acids. The CDR3 coding sequence is TGTGCCAGCAGTCAGGAGACTAGAGCCTACAATGAGCAGTTCTTC. This gives the protein CASSQETRAYNEQFF.

This clonotype was seen ten or more times. This chain links TRBV4-1 with TRBJ2-5; 9 nucleotides line up with TRBD2. Germline lookup yields CDR1 MGHRA and CDR2 YSYEKL. J was trimmed by 1 base and V by 1 base; bases with no gene match: 1. The length of the CDR3 is 15 residues. The CDR3 DNA is TGCGCCAGCAGCCAAGCGCGGGGGGGCCAAGAGACCCAGTACTTC. This gives the protein CASSQARGGQETQYF.

The chain carries TRBV4-2 and TRBJ1-4; tentatively, D is TRBD1 (5 bases). This CDR3 is built from 16 residues. Per the germline V gene, CDR1 is LGHNA and CDR2 is YNFKEQ. V lost 1 base, J lost 4 bases, and 13 bases lay in between. The CDR3 DNA reads TGTGCCAGCAGCCAAGTAACGGGGGGACTTAATGAAAAACTGTTTTTT. It is translated as CASSQVTGGLNEKLFF.

This clonotype was counted between two and nine times. This sequence joins TRBV29-1 and TRBJ1-4; TRBD1 is a possible D gene (6 bases). Trimming pared 6 bases from V and 7 bases from J, leaving 15 bases between. This CDR3 is 13 amino acids long. CDR1 and CDR2 from the germline V gene are SQVTM and ANQGSEA. The CDR3, as DNA: TGCAGCGTCGCACAGGGACTTGGTGAAAAACTGTTTTTT. Encoded protein: CSVAQGLGEKLFF.

The chain carries TRBV4-2 and TRBJ2-7; weak D call: TRBD1 (6 bases). Germline V gene sequence: CDR1 LGHNA, CDR2 YNFKEQ. CDR3 length equals 16 residues. Trimming cost V 2 bases and J 4 bases, with 18 bases left between them. The CDR3 region has the DNA TGTGCCAGCAGCCAACCCCGAACTAGTAGGGGGTACGAGCAGTACTTC. Protein sequence: CASSQPRTSRGYEQYF.

This clonotype was observed at least ten times. The chain uses TRBV12-3 or TRBV12-4 and TRBJ1-1, with 8 bases that match TRBD1. With V trimmed by 5 bases and J by 4 bases, 6 bases remained unmatched. CDR3 length: 14 amino acids. Written as DNA, the CDR3 is TGTGCCAGCAGTCCACGACAGGGGCCCACTGAAGCTTTCTTT. This sequence encodes CASSPRQGPTEAFF.

On this clonotype: A much larger clonotype is one base distant, so this may be a read error. The V gene is TRBV5-1, the J gene TRBJ1-1; tentative D call: TRBD1 (5 bases). Germline CDR1 reads SGHRS; CDR2 reads YFSETQ. The CDR3 totals 14 residues. The V end was cut by 4 bases, the J end by 7 bases, with 17 bases between. Here the CDR3 DNA reads TGCGCCAGCAGCGGGGCGGCGGCGGGAATTGAAGCTTTCTTT. Protein: CASSGAAAGIEAFF.

This chain uses TRBV18 with TRBJ2-7, with 9 bases that match TRBD1. The V segment lost 6 bases and the J segment 5 bases; nucleotides outside the gene matches: 11. Germline-derived CDR1 and CDR2 are KGHSH and LQKENI. The CDR3 runs 15 residues. The CDR3 bases are TGTGCCAGCTCCCGCAACCGGGACAGGGATCACGAGCAGTACTTC. It yields the protein CASSRNRDRDHEQYF.

This clonotype was found many times. The rearrangement joins TRBV6-1 to TRBJ1-5; D gene ambiguous. The germline CDR1 and CDR2 sequences are MNHNS and SASEGT. This CDR3 has 16 amino acids. With 4 bases removed from V and 8 bases from J, the gap between germline ends came to 21 bases. CDR3 DNA: TGTGCCAGCAGTGTGGCTCTGGGAACGGGAGGTAAGCCCCAGCATTTT. It specifies CASSVALGTGGKPQHF.

This clonotype was recorded a few times. This CDR3 is CASSPGSAAGTEAFF. The DNA for the CDR3 is TGTGCCAGCAGCCCAGGGTCCGCGGCGGGCACTGAAGCTTTCTTT. The chain uses TRBV7-9 and TRBJ1-1; D possibly corresponds to TRBD1 (5 bases). The CDR3 covers 15 residues. Germline V CDR1 and CDR2: SEHNR, FQNEAQ (reference sequence). Trimming stripped 5 bases from V and 4 bases from J, with 17 bases between.

This clonotype has only a few counts. J is TRBJ1-6 and V is TRBV4-1; TRBD1 matches at 9 bases. The CDR3 runs 16 residues. J was trimmed by 8 bases and V by 0 bases; bases with no gene match: 5. Germline lookup yields CDR1 MGHRA and CDR2 YSYEKL. CDR3: CASSQDGGQGYSPLHF. The CDR3 DNA sequence: TGCGCCAGCAGCCAAGATGGGGGACAGGGATATTCACCCCTCCACTTT.

This clonotype was seen repeatedly, ten times or more. The chain couples TRBV6-4 to TRBJ1-2; D call uncertain. CDR1 and CDR2 (germline): MRHNA, SNTAGT. The CDR3 runs to 16 residues. The V end was cut by 0 bases, the J end by 4 bases, with 15 bases between. The CDR3 DNA is TGTGCCAGCAGTGACTCGATGGCAGCTCCTCTCTATGGCTACACCTTC. Translated: CASSDSMAAPLYGYTF.

This clonotype occurred a few times. The rearrangement uses TRBV7-2 and TRBJ1-2, with TRBD1 as a possible D gene (6 bases). The CDR3 contains 17 residues. The V end was cut by 1 base, the J end by 4 bases, with 19 bases between. Germline V gene sequence: CDR1 SGHTA, CDR2 FQGNSA. Here the CDR3 DNA reads TGTGCCAGCAGCTTAGAGGTCGGACAGTCTTATATCTATGGCTACACCTTC. Its protein product is CASSLEVGQSYIYGYTF.

There are many counts of this clonotype. The chain joins TRBV2 to TRBJ1-3; no firm D call. The germline V gene encodes CDR1 SNHLY and CDR2 FYNNEI. This CDR3 spans 12 amino acids. Trimming cost V 1 base and J 4 bases, with 2 bases left between them. The CDR3 here is CASSEGGNTIYF. Written as DNA, the CDR3 is TGTGCCAGCAGTGAAGGCGGAAACACCATATATTTT.

This sequence joins TRBV10-3 and TRBJ2-3; no clear D. The CDR3 covers 14 residues. Germline assignment: CDR1 ENHRY and CDR2 SYGVKD. Trimming shortened V by 2 bases and J by 1 base, and 7 bases separated the two germline ends. Written as DNA, the CDR3 is TGTGCCATCAGTGAGCCACCGGGCACAGATACGCAGTATTTT. Translation: CAISEPPGTDTQYF.

This clonotype occurred many times. The rearrangement joins TRBV27 to TRBJ1-1; weak D call: TRBD1 (5 bases). The CDR3 spans 13 residues. The V gene's germline CDR1 is MNHEY and CDR2 SMNVEV (reference sequence). V was trimmed by 4 bases and J by 0 bases, leaving 6 bases between them. CDR3 loop: CASSSTVNTEAFF. The CDR3 DNA reads TGTGCCAGCAGTTCGACAGTGAACACTGAAGCTTTCTTT.

V and J are TRBV4-1 and TRBJ1-5, with a possible D match to TRBD1 (6 bases). This CDR3 contains 17 residues. The germline gives CDR1 MGHRA, CDR2 YSYEKL. V gave up 1 base and J gave up 0 bases, with 13 bases separating them. As DNA, the CDR3 is TGCGCCAGCAGCCAAGGGAGGACAGTTATTAGCAATCAGCCCCAGCATTTT. It specifies CASSQGRTVISNQPQHF.

This clonotype was seen many times. The chain recombines TRBV7-6 with TRBJ1-6, with no clear D. The ends were cut back, 5 bases at V and 9 bases at J, with 14 bases in the middle. Germline V CDR1 and CDR2: SGHVS, FNYEAQ. The CDR3 has 14 residues. CDR3 nucleotides: TGTGCCAGCAGCCTCCGGACTTTTGGTTCACCCCTCCACTTT. This translates into CASSLRTFGSPLHF.